This TCR beta chain stems from a study of T cell changes during pregnancy in multiple sclerosis. Generated by immunoSEQ multiplex PCR, the TCRdb table keeps only in-frame clones and is missing some. The sample yields more than 65,000 clones, around 92% seen once. CDR3 length equals 12 residues. Germline V gene sequence: CDR1 GTSNPN, CDR2 SVGIG (reference sequence). Trimming pared 4 bases from V and 2 bases from J, leaving 6 bases between. This clonotype was sampled from a female donor with multiple sclerosis, enrolled in a pregnancy study. The input for sequencing was peripheral blood, taken in the first trimester of pregnancy. V is TRBV30 and J is TRBJ1-3; D not certain. CDR3: CAWTQAGNTIYF. The CDR3 nucleotides read TGTGCCTGGACGCAGGCTGGAAACACCATATATTTT.